Listed below are T cell receptor beta chains from one sample, sequenced in a study of blood T cell repertoires in COVID-19. Produced via immunoSEQ multiplex PCR; TCRdb's table is partial and in-frame only. Among around 230,000 clones listed, roughly 90% were seen once. The sequenced sample consisted of PBMCs or T cells enriched from blood (not recorded which). The receptor source for this set is a man between 18 and 29 years old with acute COVID-19. CDR3s include the opening cysteine and the closing phenylalanine or tryptophan. The D gene is left open where the match is weak. Rows may omit the clone size; those that give it use once, few, many or a size class.

v_call	j_call	clone_size	d_call	cdr3_length	cdr3_nt	cdr3_aa
TRBV29-1	TRBJ1-1	NA	TRBD1	14	TGCAGCGTTGGTCCAGGGGGCGCGGGAACTGAAGCTTTCTTT	CSVGPGGAGTEAFF
TRBV7-4	TRBJ1-1	NA	TRBD1	16	TGTGCCAGCAGCTTTTGGGGGACAGGGGAGAGGACTGAAGCTTTCTTT	CASSFWGTGERTEAFF
TRBV7-6	TRBJ2-7	once	NA	14	TGTGCCAGCAGCGTGACGGACAACTCCTACGAGCAGTACTTC	CASSVTDNSYEQYF
TRBV5-4	TRBJ1-1	few	TRBD1	15	TGTGCCAGCAGCTCCCCCGACAGGGGGCACACTGAAGCTTTCTTT	CASSSPDRGHTEAFF
TRBV11-1	TRBJ1-1	NA	NA	14	TGTGCCAGCAGCTTATATGCAGTGAACACTGAAGCTTTCTTT	CASSLYAVNTEAFF
TRBV11-3	TRBJ2-3	once	TRBD2	16	TGTGCCAGCAGCTCCATAGCGGGAGTCATGGCAGATACGCAGTATTTT	CASSSIAGVMADTQYF
TRBV27	TRBJ1-1	NA	TRBD1	15	TGTGCCAGCAGTTCGGGACAGGGGGCGAACACTGAAGCTTTCTTT	CASSSGQGANTEAFF
TRBV2	TRBJ2-1	NA	TRBD2	15	TGTGCCAGCAGCCCGTTTCCGGGACTAGCGGGAGAACTATTCTTC	CASSPFPGLAGELFF
TRBV9	TRBJ2-7	NA	NA	14	TGTGCCAGCAGCCCCGGGACTTACACCTACGAGCAGTACTTC	CASSPGTYTYEQYF
TRBV10-2	TRBJ2-3	NA	TRBD2	13	TGCGCCAGCGGGACTAGCGCGACAGATACGCAGTATTTT	CASGTSATDTQYF
TRBV28	TRBJ1-2	NA	TRBD1	15	TGTGCCAGCAGTTCCTCATCGGACAGGGGCGGTGGCTACACCTTC	CASSSSSDRGGGYTF
TRBV6-5	TRBJ1-6	NA	NA	15	TGTGCCAGCAGTTACGATGGAGGGGAGGGATCACCCCTCCACTTT	CASSYDGGEGSPLHF
TRBV6-5	TRBJ1-2	NA	NA	13	TGTGCCAGCAGTAACAATCCTAACTATGGCTACACCTTC	CASSNNPNYGYTF
TRBV7-9	TRBJ2-5	NA	TRBD1	15	TGTGCCAGCAGCTGGGGACAGGGTGGGCAAGAGACCCAGTACTTC	CASSWGQGGQETQYF
TRBV27	TRBJ2-7	once	TRBD2	16	TGTGCCAGCAGCCCTTATAGCGGGAGGAGTAGGTACGAGCAGTACTTC	CASSPYSGRSRYEQYF
TRBV7-2	TRBJ2-1	NA	TRBD2	14	TGTGCCAGCAGCTTAGCGGGAGGGTCGAATGAGCAGTTCTTC	CASSLAGGSNEQFF
TRBV9	TRBJ2-1	NA	TRBD2	16	TGTGCCAGCAGCGTAGTTGTAGCGGGAGCGGGGAATGAGCAGTTCTTC	CASSVVVAGAGNEQFF
TRBV2	TRBJ2-5	once	TRBD1	12	TGTGCCAGCAGGGACAGGGGTGAGACCCAGTACTTC	CASRDRGETQYF